Each of the 21 T cell receptor beta chains below was sequenced from the same sample in a study of blood T cells in healthy people across ages. Alongside a J-beta primer mix, a sample-barcoded 5' primer served in a second PCR lasting about 7 to 11 cycles. Each CDR3 protein gets one entry after TCRdb re-called the 5' RACE reads with MiXCR. The sample shows fewer than 1 million distinct CDR3 sequences, under 45% of them seen only once. The sample was blood. Every receptor here comes from a man aged 55 to 70 in good health.

This clonotype appeared a few times. The V call is TRBV6-5, the J call TRBJ2-7; weak D call: TRBD1 (6 bases). The J call may be wrong; the DNA end is better matched by TRBJ2-5. The CDR3 is 16 residues long. Germline CDR1 reads MNHEY; CDR2 reads SVGAGI. CDR3 sequence: CASSPTERQDSETQYF. CDR3 DNA sequence: TGTGCCAGCAGTCCGACCGAAAGACAGGATTCGGAGACCCAGTACTTC.

DNA of the CDR3: TGTGCCAGCAGCTCCCCCCCGGGGCTGCAGGGAACGCAGTATTTT. Amino acid sequence: CASSSPPGLQGTQYF. The chain combines TRBV9 with TRBJ2-3; D might be TRBD1 or TRBD2, each matching 5 bases. Trimming shortened V by 4 bases and J by 9 bases, and 21 bases separated the two germline ends. Germline values: CDR1 SGDLS, CDR2 YYNGEE. The CDR3 is 15 residues long. Supplemented by reference TRBV9 and TRBJ2-3, the full variable domain reads DSGVTQTPKHLITATGQRVTLRCSPRSGDLSVYWYQQSLDQGLQFLIQYYNGEERAKGNILERFSAQQFPDLHSELNLSSLELGDSALYFCASSSPPGLQGTQYFGPGTRLTVL.

A note on this clonotype: Germline and junction disagree at one end, which may indicate a read error. This chain uses TRBV10-3 with TRBJ1-5, with 7 positions matching TRBD1. Germline V CDR1 and CDR2: ENHRY, SYGVKD. The length of the CDR3 is 14 residues. The CDR3 reads CASWGGGSNLPQHF. DNA for the CDR3: TGTGCCTCCTGGGGAGGGGGCAGCAATCTGCCCCAGCATTTT.

The rearrangement links TRBV12-3 or TRBV12-4 to TRBJ2-7; 11 bases align to TRBD1. Matching the DNA end better, TRBJ2-5 makes the J call doubtful. The length of the CDR3 is 14 residues. This CDR3 is CASKPGTGGKTQYF. The CDR3 DNA reads TGTGCCAGCAAGCCAGGGACAGGGGGAAAGACCCAGTACTTC.

This chain links TRBV2 with TRBJ2-1; D may be TRBD2 (6 bases). The end of the DNA is better explained by TRBJ2-7, so the J call may be wrong. The CDR3 consists of 15 residues. Germline V lookup: CDR1 SNHLY, CDR2 FYNNEI. CDR3 DNA: TGTGCCAGCAGTTACGGGGGAAGCGGAAGAAATGAGCAGTACTTC. Translation gives CASSYGGSGRNEQYF.

The genes are TRBV5-6 and TRBJ1-1; D may be TRBD1 (6 bases). V was cut by 6 bases and J by 1 base, with 16 bases left in between. The germline CDR1 and CDR2 sequences are SGHDT and YYEEEE. The CDR3 spans 15 residues. The CDR3 is CASNLGGARNTEAFF. The CDR3 nucleotides are TGTGCCAGCAACCTGGGGGGGGCACGGAACACTGAAGCTTTCTTT.

This clonotype appeared a few times. The rearrangement uses TRBV4-3 and TRBJ1-2, with D maybe TRBD1 (6 bases). The CDR3 has 16 amino acids. V was shortened by 0 bases and J by 7 bases, with 18 bases between the two germline ends. Germline CDR1 and CDR2: LGHNA and YSLEER. This CDR3 reads CASSQDFSRGAVGYTF. DNA of the CDR3: TGCGCCAGCAGCCAAGACTTTTCTCGGGGGGCTGTTGGCTACACCTTC.

This clonotype was seen more than once but under ten times. The chain joins TRBV6-1 to TRBJ2-7; D is perhaps TRBD1 (6 bases). Looked up from germline, CDR1 is MNHNS and CDR2 is SASEGT. This CDR3 contains 15 residues. Trimming removed 7 bases at V and 0 bases at J, with 16 bases between. The CDR3, as DNA: TGTGCCAGCACCGGGATGGCAGGGGCCTCCTACGAGCAGTACTTC. Its translation is CASTGMAGASYEQYF.

The V call is TRBV6-6, the J call TRBJ2-4; 13 bases map to TRBD2. The J call is doubtful: the DNA matches TRBJ2-7 better. Looked up from germline, CDR1 is MNHNY and CDR2 is SVGAGI (reference sequence). The CDR3 consists of 15 residues. The CDR3 protein is CASKLTSGGEYEQYF. The DNA for the CDR3 is TGTGCCAGCAAGCTAACTAGCGGGGGGGAATACGAGCAGTACTTC.

This chain links TRBV7-2 with TRBJ2-1; 8 nucleotides align to TRBD2. Germline V gives CDR1 SGHTA, CDR2 FQGNSA. J lost 9 bases, V lost 5 bases, and 15 bases had no gene match. The CDR3 consists of 16 residues. As DNA, the CDR3 is TGTGCCAGCAGCCGGTTGCTAGCGGGCCCGTCCGGTGAGCAGTTCTTC. This codes for CASSRLLAGPSGEQFF.

The DNA of the CDR3 is TGCGCCAGCAGCGAGGGACAGAAGTATGGCTACACCTTC. It translates to CASSEGQKYGYTF. The gene calls are TRBV5-1 and TRBJ1-2, with 7 nucleotides matching TRBD1. With V trimmed by 4 bases and J by 5 bases, 5 bases remained unmatched. This CDR3 region has 13 residues. The germline V gene has CDR1 SGHRS and CDR2 YFSETQ.

This clonotype was detected many times. This chain links TRBV6-2 or TRBV6-3 with TRBJ1-2; D might be TRBD1 (6 bases). The CDR3 runs to 14 residues. V was clipped by 0 bases and J by 3 bases, with 8 bases between them. Germline CDR1 and CDR2: MNHEY and SVGEGT. The CDR3 loop is CASSYSTGYYGYTF. The CDR3 DNA sequence: TGTGCCAGCAGTTACTCGACAGGATACTATGGCTACACCTTC.

This clonotype was seen once. Mismatch with germline at one junction end may stem from a read error. The rearrangement joins TRBV4-1 to TRBJ2-7; maybe TRBD1 (5 bases). CDR1 and CDR2 from the germline V gene are MGHRA and YSYEKL. The CDR3 runs 15 residues. DNA of the CDR3: TGCGTCAGCAGCCGGGCAGGGATGGATTCCTACGAGCAGTACTTC. Its protein product is CVSSRAGMDSYEQYF.

This clonotype was counted at least ten times. A single base separates this from a much larger clone, so it may be a read error. The chain couples TRBV6-6 to TRBJ2-5; 13 bases are a match to TRBD2. Trimming cost V 5 bases and J 11 bases; bases outside gene matches: 11. CDR1 and CDR2 from the germline V gene are MNHNY and SVGAGI (reference sequence). The CDR3 is 15 amino acids. CDR3 loop: CASSAGLAGADEQYF. The DNA for the CDR3 is TGTGCCAGCAGTGCAGGACTAGCGGGGGCTGATGAGCAGTACTTC.

The chain employs TRBV9 and TRBJ2-7, with D possibly being TRBD2 (6 bases). This CDR3 has 14 residues. Germline V gives CDR1 SGDLS, CDR2 YYNGEE. Trimming left V 3 bases short and J 0 bases short, with 10 bases between. The CDR3 sequence: CASSAAGSSYEQYF. CDR3 bases: TGTGCCAGCAGCGCAGCGGGTAGCTCCTACGAGCAGTACTTC.

The chain links TRBV7-2 to TRBJ2-1; 7 nucleotides agree with TRBD1. Per the germline V gene, CDR1 is SGHTA and CDR2 is FQGNSA. J lost 0 bases, V lost 4 bases, and 9 bases had no gene match. This CDR3 contains 17 residues. As DNA, the CDR3 is TGTGCCAGCAGCTATCGGACAGGTCTGAGCTCCTACAATGAGCAGTTCTTC. This translates into CASSYRTGLSSYNEQFF.

V usage is TRBV5-1 and J usage is TRBJ2-2, with D possibly being TRBD1 (5 bases). Germline-derived CDR1 and CDR2 are SGHRS and YFSETQ. There are 16 residues in the CDR3. Trimming removed 3 bases from V and 0 bases from J, with 12 bases in between. The CDR3 coding sequence is TGCGCCAGCAGCTCAGGGTCACAGCCGAACACCGGGGAGCTGTTTTTT. Its translation: CASSSGSQPNTGELFF.

The count of this clonotype is one. The V gene is TRBV21-1, the J gene TRBJ2-7; the table assigns TRBD1, which was not confirmed against the DNA. TRBV21-1 is a recognized pseudogene. The CDR3 length is 16 residues. The CDR3 reads CASTRYDSRLYYEQYF. The CDR3 DNA follows: TGTGCCAGCACTCGATATGACAGCCGCCTATACTACGAGCAGTACTTC.

This clonotype was counted only a few times. The chain is built from TRBV7-2 and TRBJ1-2; TRBD1 agrees at 8 bases. The CDR3 totals 15 residues. Germline V gene data show CDR1 as SGHTA and CDR2 as FQGNSA. V was pared by 5 bases and J by 1 base, with 6 bases of the junction left unmatched. CDR3 loop: CASSTKTGVNYGYTF. The CDR3 nucleotides read TGTGCCAGCAGCACCAAGACAGGGGTTAACTATGGCTACACCTTC.

The chain combines TRBV5-1 with TRBJ2-5, with D possibly being TRBD2 (6 bases). CDR3 length: 14 amino acids. Trimming took off 1 base at V and 11 bases at J, with 18 bases between the two ends. Germline-derived CDR1 and CDR2 are SGHRS and YFSETQ. CDR3 region: CASSLSAVWGEQYF. The CDR3 coding sequence is TGCGCCAGCAGCTTGTCCGCGGTTTGGGGGGAGCAGTACTTC.

The table lists this clonotype with many counts. This rearrangement joins TRBV6-5 to TRBJ2-1; D may be TRBD1 or TRBD2 (5 bases each). This CDR3 is built from 15 residues. The V end lost 7 bases, the J end lost 2 bases, and 15 bases lay between the germline ends. Germline V lookup: CDR1 MNHEY, CDR2 SVGAGI. The CDR3 nucleotides read TGTGCCAGCAAAAGGGGACCCACCGCCTACAATGAGCAGTTCTTC. Translated, it gives CASKRGPTAYNEQFF.